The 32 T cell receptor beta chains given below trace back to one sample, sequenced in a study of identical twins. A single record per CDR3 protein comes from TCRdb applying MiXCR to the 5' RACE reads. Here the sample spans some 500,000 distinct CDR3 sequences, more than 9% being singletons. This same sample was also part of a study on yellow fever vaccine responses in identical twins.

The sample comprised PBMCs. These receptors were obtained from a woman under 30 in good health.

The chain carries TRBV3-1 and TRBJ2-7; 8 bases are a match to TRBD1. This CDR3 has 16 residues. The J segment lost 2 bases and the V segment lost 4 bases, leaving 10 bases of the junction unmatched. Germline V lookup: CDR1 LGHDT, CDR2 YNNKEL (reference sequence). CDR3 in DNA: TGTGCCAGCAGCCGGTCGGGGACAGGATCCCCCTACGAGCAGTACTTC. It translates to CASSRSGTGSPYEQYF.

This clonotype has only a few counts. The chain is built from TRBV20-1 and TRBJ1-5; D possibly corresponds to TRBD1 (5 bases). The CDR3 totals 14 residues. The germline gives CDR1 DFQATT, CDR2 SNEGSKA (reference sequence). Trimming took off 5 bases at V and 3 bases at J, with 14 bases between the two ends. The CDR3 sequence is CSASPGPVNQPQHF. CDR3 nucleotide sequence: TGCAGTGCTTCGCCGGGGCCCGTCAATCAGCCCCAGCATTTT.

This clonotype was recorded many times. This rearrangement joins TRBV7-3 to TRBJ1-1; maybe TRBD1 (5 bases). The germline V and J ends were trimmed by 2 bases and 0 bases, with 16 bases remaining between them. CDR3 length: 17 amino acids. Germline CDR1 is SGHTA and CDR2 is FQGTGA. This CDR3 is CASSLAPQGRVNTEAFF. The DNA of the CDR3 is TGTGCCAGCAGCTTAGCCCCGCAGGGTAGGGTGAACACTGAAGCTTTCTTT. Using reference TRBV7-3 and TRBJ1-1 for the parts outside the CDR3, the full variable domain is GAGVSQTPSNKVTEKGKYVELRCDPISGHTALYWYRQSLGQGPEFLIYFQGTGAADDSGLPNDRFFAVRPEGSVSTLKIQRTERGDSAVYLCASSLAPQGRVNTEAFFGQGTRLTVV.

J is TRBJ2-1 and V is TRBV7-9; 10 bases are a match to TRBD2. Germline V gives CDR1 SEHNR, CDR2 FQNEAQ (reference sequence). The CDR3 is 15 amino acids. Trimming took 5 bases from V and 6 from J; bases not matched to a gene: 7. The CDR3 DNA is TGTGCCAGCAGCGGGGGGACTAGCGCGTTCAATGAGCAGTTCTTC. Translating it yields CASSGGTSAFNEQFF.

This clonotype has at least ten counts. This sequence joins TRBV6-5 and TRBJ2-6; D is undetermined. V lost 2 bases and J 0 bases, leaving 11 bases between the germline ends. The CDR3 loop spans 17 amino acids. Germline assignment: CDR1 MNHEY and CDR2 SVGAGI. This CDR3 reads CASSYHVPRSGANVLTF. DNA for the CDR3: TGTGCCAGCAGTTACCACGTACCGCGCTCTGGGGCCAACGTCCTGACTTTC.

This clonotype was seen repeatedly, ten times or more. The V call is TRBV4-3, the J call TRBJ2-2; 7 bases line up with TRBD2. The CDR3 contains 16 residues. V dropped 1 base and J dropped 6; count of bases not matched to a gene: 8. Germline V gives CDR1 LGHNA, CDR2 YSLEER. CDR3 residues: CASSQVLGLGAGELFF. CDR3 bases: TGCGCCAGCAGCCAAGTGCTTGGACTAGGGGCCGGGGAGCTGTTTTTT.

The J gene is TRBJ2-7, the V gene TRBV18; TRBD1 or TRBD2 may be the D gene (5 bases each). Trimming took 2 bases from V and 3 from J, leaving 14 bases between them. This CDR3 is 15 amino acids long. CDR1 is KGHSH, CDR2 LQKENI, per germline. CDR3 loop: CASSPSGMGVYEQYF. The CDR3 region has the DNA TGTGCCAGCTCACCATCCGGAATGGGGGTCTACGAGCAGTACTTC. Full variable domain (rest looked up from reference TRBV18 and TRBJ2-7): NAGVMQNPRHLVRRRGQEARLRCSPMKGHSHVYWYRQLPEEGLKFMVYLQKENIIDESGMPKERFSAEFPKEGPSILRIQQVVRGDSAAYFCASSPSGMGVYEQYFGPGTRLTVT.

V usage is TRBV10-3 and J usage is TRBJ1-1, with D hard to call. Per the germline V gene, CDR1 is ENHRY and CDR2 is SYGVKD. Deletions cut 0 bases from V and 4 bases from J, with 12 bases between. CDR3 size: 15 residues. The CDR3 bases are TGTGCCATCAGTGAGTCAATAACCGGGAGCACTGAAGCTTTCTTT. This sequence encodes CAISESITGSTEAFF.

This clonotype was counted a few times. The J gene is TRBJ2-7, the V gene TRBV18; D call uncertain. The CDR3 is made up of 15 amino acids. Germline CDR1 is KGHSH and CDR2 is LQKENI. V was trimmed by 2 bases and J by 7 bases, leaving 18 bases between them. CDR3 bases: TGTGCCAGCTCACCAATGGGGAAGGTATCGGATGAGCAGTACTTC. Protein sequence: CASSPMGKVSDEQYF.

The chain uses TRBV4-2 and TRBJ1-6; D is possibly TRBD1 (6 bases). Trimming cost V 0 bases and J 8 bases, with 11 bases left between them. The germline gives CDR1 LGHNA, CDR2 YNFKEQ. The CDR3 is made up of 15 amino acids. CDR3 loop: CASSQDSKGDSPLHF. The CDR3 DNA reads TGTGCCAGCAGCCAAGATTCTAAGGGGGATTCACCCCTCCACTTT.

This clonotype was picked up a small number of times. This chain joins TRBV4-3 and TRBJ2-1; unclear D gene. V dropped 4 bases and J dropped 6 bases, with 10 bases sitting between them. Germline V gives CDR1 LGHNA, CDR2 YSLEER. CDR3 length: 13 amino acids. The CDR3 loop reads CASSPSSSNEQFF. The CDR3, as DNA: TGCGCCAGCAGCCCCAGTAGCAGCAATGAGCAGTTCTTC.

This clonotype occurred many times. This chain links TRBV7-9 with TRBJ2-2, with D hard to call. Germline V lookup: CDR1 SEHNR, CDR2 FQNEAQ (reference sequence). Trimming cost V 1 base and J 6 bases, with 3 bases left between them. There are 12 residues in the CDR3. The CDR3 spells CASSLDAGELFF. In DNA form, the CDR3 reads TGTGCCAGCAGCTTAGACGCCGGGGAGCTGTTTTTT.

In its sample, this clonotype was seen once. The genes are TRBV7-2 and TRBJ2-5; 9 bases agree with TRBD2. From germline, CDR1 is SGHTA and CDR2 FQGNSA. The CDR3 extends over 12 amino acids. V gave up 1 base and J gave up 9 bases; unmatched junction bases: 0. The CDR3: CASSLERGAQYF. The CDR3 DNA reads TGTGCCAGCAGCTTAGAGCGGGGGGCCCAGTACTTC.

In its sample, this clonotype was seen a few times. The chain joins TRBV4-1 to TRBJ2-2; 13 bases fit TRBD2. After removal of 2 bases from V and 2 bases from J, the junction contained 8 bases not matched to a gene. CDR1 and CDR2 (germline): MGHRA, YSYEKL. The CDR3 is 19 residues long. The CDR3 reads CASSQTPGLAGLNTGELFF. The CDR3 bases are TGCGCCAGCAGCCAAACTCCGGGACTAGCGGGGTTAAACACCGGGGAGCTGTTTTTT.

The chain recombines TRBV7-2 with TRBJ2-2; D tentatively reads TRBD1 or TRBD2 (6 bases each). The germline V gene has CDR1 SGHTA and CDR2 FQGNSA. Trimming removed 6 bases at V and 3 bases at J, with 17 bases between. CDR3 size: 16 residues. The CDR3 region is CASSFVGGRDTGELFF. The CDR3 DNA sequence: TGTGCCAGCAGTTTTGTTGGGGGGCGCGACACCGGGGAGCTGTTTTTT. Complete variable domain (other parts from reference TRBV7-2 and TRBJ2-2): GAGVSQSPSNKVTEKGKDVELRCDPISGHTALYWYRQSLGQGLEFLIYFQGNSAPDKSGLPSDRFSAERTGGSVSTLTIQRTQQEDSAVYLCASSFVGGRDTGELFFGEGSRLTVL.

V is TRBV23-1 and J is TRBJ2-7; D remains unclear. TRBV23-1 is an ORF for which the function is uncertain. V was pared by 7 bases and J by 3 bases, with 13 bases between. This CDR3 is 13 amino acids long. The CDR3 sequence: CASIKRRNYEQYF. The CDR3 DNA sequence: TGCGCCAGCATAAAAAGACGAAACTACGAGCAGTACTTC.

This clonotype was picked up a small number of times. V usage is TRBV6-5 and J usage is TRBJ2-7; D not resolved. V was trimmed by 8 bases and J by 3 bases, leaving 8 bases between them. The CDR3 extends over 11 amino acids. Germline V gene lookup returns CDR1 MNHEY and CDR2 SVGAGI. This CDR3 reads CASRKVYEQYF. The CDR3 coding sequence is TGTGCCAGCCGAAAGGTCTACGAGCAGTACTTC.

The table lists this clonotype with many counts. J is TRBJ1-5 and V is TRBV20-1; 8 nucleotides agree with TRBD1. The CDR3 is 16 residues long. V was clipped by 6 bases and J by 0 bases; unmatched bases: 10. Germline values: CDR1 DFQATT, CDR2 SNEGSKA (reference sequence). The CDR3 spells CSAQGQDINSNQPQHF. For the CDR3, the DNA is TGCAGTGCGCAGGGACAGGACATAAATAGCAATCAGCCCCAGCATTTT.

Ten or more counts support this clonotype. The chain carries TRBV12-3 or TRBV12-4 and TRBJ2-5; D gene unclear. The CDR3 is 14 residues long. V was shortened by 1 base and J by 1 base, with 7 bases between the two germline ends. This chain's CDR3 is CASSLVQLQETQYF. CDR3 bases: TGTGCCAGCAGTTTAGTACAGCTCCAAGAGACCCAGTACTTC.

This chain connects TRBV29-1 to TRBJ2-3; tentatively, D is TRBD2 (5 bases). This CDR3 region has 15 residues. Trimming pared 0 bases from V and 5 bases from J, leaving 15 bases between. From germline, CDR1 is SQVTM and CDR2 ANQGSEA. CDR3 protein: CSVEETGFGIDTQYF. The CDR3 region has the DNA TGCAGCGTTGAAGAGACGGGCTTCGGGATAGATACGCAGTATTTT.

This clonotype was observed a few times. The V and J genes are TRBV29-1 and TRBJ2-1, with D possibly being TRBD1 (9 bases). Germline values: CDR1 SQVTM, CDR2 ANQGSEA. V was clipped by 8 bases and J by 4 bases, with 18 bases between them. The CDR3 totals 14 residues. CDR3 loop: CSRRGGQGYNEQFF. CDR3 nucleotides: TGCAGCCGCCGGGGGGGACAGGGATACAATGAGCAGTTCTTC.

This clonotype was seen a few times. In DNA form, the CDR3 reads TGTGCCAGCAGCTTGGCCCCTAGCCCCTACTCCTACAATGAGCAGTTCTTC. This encodes CASSLAPSPYSYNEQFF. The rearrangement joins TRBV5-5 to TRBJ2-1; weak D call: TRBD2 (5 bases). CDR1 and CDR2 (germline): SGHKS, YYEKEE (reference sequence). The CDR3 spans 17 residues. Trimming removed 0 bases from V and 0 bases from J, with 13 bases in between.

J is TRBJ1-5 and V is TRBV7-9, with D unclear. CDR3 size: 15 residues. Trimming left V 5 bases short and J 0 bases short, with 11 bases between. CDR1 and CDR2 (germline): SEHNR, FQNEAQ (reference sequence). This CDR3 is CASSESGDSNQPQHF. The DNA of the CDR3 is TGTGCCAGCAGCGAGAGTGGAGATAGCAATCAGCCCCAGCATTTT.

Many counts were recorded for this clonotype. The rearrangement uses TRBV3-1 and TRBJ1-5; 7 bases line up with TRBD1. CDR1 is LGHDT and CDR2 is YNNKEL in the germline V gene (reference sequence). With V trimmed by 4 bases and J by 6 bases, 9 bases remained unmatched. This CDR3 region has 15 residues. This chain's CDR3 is CASSPGAGGGQPQHF. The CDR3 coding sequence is TGTGCCAGCAGCCCGGGGGCAGGGGGTGGTCAGCCCCAGCATTTT.

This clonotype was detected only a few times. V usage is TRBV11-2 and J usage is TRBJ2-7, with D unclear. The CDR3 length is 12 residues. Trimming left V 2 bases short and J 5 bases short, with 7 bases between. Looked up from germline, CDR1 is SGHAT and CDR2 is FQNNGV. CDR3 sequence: CASSLRSHEQYF. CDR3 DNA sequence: TGTGCCAGCAGCTTAAGATCCCACGAGCAGTACTTC.

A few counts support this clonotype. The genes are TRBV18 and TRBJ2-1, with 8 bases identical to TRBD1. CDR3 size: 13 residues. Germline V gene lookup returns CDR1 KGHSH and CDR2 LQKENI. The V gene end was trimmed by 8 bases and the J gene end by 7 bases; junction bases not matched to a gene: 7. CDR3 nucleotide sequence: TGTGCCAGCGAAGGGCAGGGGGCTAATGAGCAGTTCTTC. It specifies CASEGQGANEQFF.

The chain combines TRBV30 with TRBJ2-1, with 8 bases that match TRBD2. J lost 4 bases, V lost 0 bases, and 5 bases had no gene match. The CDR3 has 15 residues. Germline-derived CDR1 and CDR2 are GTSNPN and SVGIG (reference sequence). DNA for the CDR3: TGTGCCTGGAGTGTAGAGCTAGCGGGTTACAATGAGCAGTTCTTC. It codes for CAWSVELAGYNEQFF.

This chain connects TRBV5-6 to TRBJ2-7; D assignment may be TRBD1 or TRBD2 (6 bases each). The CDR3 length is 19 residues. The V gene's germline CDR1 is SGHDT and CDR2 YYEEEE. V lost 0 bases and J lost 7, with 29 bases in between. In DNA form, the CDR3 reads TGTGCCAGCAGCTTGGCCTCTTTGGGGGGCGTTGCGTCCATTGGAGAGCAGTACTTC. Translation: CASSLASLGGVASIGEQYF.

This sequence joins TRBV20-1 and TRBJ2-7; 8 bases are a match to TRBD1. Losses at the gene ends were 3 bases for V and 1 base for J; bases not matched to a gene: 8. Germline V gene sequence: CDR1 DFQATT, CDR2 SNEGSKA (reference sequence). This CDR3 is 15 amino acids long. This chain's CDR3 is CSASGGQGVSYEQYF. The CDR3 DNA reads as TGCAGTGCTAGTGGTGGACAGGGTGTGTCCTACGAGCAGTACTTC.

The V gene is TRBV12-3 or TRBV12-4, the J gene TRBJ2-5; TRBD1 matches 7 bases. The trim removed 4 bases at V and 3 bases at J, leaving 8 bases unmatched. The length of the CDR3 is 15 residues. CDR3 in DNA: TGTGCCAGCAGTTCCCCCACCAGGGGGAAAGAGACCCAGTACTTC. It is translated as CASSSPTRGKETQYF.

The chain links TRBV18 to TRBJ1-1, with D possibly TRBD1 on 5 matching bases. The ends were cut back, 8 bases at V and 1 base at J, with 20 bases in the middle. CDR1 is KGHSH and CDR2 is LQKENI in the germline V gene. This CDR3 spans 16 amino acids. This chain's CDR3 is CASLPWTNAKNTEAFF. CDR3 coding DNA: TGTGCCAGCCTTCCCTGGACAAATGCAAAGAACACTGAAGCTTTCTTT.

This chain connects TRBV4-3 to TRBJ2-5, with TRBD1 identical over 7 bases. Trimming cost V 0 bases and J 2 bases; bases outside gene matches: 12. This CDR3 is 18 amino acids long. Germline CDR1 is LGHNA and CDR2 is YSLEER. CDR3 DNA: TGCGCCAGCAGCCAAGATCGTGTGAGGGGGCAACGGCAAGAGACCCAGTACTTC. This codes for CASSQDRVRGQRQETQYF.